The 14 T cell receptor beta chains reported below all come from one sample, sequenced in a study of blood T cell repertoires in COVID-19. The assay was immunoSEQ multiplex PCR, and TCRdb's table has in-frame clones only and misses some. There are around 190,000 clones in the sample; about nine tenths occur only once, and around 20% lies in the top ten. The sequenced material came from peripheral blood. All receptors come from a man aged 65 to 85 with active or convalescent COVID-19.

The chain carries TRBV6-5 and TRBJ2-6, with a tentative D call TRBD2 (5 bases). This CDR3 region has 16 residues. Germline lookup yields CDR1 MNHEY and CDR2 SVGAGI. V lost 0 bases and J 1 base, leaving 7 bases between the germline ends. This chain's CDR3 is CASSYSPGSGANVLTF. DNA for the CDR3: TGTGCCAGCAGTTACTCCCCGGGATCTGGGGCCAACGTCCTGACTTTC.

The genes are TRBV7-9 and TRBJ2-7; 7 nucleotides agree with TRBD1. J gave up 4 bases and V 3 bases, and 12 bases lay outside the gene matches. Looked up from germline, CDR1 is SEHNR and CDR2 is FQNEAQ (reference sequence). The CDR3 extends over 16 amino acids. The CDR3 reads CASSFPGGTGAYEQYF. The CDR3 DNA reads TGTGCCAGCAGCTTCCCGGGTGGTACAGGGGCGTACGAGCAGTACTTC.

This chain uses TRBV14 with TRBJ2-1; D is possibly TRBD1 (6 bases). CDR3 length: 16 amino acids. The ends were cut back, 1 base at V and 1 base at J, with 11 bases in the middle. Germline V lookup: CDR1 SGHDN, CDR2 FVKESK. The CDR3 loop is CASSQVKGTSYNEQFF. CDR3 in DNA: TGTGCCAGCAGCCAAGTCAAGGGGACATCCTACAATGAGCAGTTCTTC.

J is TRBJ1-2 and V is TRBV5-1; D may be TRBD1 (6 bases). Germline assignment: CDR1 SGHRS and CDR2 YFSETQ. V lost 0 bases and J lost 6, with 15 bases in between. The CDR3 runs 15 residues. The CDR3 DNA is TGCGCCAGCAGCTTGGAGGCAGGGGCTTCGGATGGCTACACCTTC. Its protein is CASSLEAGASDGYTF. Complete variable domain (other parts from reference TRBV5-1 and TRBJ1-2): KAGVTQTPRYLIKTRGQQVTLSCSPISGHRSVSWYQQTPGQGLQFLFEYFSETQRNKGNFPGRFSGRQFSNSRSEMNVSTLELGDSALYLCASSLEAGASDGYTFGSGTRLTVV.

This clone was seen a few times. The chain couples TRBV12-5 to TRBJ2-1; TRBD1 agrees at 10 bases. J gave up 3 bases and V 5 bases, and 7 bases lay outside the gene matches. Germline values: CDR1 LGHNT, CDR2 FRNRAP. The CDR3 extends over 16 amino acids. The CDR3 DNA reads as TGTGCTAGTGGTCTCTTCCGGGACAGGGGCTACAATGAGCAGTTCTTC. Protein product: CASGLFRDRGYNEQFF.

As DNA, the CDR3 is TGTGCCGGAGCCAAGTCGGCCCTAGCGGGGCGCTACGAGCAGTACTTC. It encodes CAGAKSALAGRYEQYF. The V gene is TRBV7-2, the J gene TRBJ2-7; 9 bases fit TRBD2. This CDR3 has 16 residues. Germline V gives CDR1 SGHTA, CDR2 FQGNSA. V lost 11 bases to trimming and J lost 3 bases; unmatched junction nucleotides: 17.

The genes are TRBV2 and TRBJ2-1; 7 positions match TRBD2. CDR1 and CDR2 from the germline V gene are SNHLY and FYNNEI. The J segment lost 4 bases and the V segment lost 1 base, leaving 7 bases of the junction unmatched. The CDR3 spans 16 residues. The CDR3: CASSEERAGVYNEQFF. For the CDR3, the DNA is TGTGCCAGCAGTGAAGAACGGGCGGGAGTTTACAATGAGCAGTTCTTC.

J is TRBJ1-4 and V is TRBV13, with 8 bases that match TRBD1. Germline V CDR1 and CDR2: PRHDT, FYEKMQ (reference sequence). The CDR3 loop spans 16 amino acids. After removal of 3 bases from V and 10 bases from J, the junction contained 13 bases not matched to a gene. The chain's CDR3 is CASSFYRGSDLGKLFF. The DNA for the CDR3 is TGTGCCAGCAGCTTTTACAGGGGGTCCGATCTTGGAAAACTGTTTTTT.

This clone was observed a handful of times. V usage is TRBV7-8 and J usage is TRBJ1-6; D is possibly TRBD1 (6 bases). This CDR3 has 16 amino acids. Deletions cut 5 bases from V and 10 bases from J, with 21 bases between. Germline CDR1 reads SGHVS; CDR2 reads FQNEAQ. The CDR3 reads CASSGARTARGSPLHF. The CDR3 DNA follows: TGTGCCAGCAGCGGGGCGCGGACAGCCCGGGGATCACCCCTCCACTTT.

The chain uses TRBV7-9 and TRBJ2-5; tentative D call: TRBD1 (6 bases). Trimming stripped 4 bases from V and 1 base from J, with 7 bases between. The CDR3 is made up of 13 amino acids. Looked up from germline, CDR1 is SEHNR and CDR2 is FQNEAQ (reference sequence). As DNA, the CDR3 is TGTGCCAGCAGCTGGACAGCCCAAGAGACCCAGTACTTC. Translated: CASSWTAQETQYF.

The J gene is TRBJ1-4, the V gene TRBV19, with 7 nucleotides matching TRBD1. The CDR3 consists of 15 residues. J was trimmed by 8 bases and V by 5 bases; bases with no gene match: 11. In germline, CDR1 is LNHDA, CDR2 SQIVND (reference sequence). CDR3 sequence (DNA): TGTGCCAGTAGTGCCTACAGGGGTCTCAGAGAAAAACTGTTTTTT. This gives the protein CASSAYRGLREKLFF.

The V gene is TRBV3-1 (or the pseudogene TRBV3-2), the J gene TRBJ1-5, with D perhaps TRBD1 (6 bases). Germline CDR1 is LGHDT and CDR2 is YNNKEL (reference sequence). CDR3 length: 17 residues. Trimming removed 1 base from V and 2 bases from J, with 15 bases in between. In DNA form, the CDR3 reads TGTGCCAGCAGCCAAGCTCGGGGGGCTTGGGGCAATCAGCCCCAGCATTTT. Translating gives CASSQARGAWGNQPQHF.

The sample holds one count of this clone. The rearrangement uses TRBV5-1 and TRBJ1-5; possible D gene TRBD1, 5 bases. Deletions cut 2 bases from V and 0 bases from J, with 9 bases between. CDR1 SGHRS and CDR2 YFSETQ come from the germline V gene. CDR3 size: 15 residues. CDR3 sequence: CASSLNGGSNQPQHF. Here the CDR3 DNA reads TGCGCCAGCAGCTTAAACGGGGGTAGCAATCAGCCCCAGCATTTT.

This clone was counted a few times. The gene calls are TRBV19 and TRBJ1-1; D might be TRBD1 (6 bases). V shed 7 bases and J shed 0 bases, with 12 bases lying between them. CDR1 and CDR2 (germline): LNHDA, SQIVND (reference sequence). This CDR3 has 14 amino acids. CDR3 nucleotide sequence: TGTGCCAGTAACCACCAGGGGATGAACACTGAAGCTTTCTTT. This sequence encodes CASNHQGMNTEAFF.